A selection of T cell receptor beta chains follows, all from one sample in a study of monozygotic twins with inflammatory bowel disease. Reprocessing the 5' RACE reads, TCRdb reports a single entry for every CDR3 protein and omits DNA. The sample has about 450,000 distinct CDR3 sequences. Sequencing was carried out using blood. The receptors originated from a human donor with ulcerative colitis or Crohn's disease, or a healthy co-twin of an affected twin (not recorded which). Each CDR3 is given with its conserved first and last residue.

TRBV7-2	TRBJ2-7	CASSLHGGGTYEQYF
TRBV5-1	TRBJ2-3	CASSLAWTGATDTQYF
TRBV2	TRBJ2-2	CASSFGGWRVGTGELFF
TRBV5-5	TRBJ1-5	CASSLTPDQPQHF
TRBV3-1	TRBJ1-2	CAAGVGYGYTF
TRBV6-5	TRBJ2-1	CASRLAAYNEQFF
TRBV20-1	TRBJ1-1	CSATGPGNTEAFF
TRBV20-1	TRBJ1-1	CSAFRQGGTEAFF
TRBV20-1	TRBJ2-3	CSAAGSTDTQYF
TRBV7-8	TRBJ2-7	CASSRDRVTFYEQYF
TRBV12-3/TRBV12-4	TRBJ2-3	CASTHDTTSTDTQYF
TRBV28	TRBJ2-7	CASSFRVSVGRYEQYF
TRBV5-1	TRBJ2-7	CASSRFEGAGEQYF
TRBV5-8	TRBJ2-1	CASSWGGGYNEQFF
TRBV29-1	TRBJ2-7	CSAGGLAGGPSYEQYF
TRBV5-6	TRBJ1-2	CVSSLVDREGYTF
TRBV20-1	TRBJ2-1	CSANSGGFENYNEQFF
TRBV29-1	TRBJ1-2	CSVEALRGGYIF
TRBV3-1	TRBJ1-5	CASSQEGSNQPQHF
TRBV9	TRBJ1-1	CASSVGAGNTEAFF
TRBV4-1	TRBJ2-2	CASSPKGQENTGELFF
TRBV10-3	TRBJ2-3	CAIRGTSGVTDTQYF
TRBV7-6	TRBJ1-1	CASSLAGRGDTEAFF
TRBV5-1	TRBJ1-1	CASSFFLPGSNTEAFF
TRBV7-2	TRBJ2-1	CASSGGPPVGEQFF
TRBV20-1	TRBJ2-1	CSADLGYNEQFF
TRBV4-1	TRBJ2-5	CASSPEYLGAQETQYF
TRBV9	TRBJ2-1	CASSVTSGSEEQFF
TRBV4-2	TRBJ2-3	CASSPQGEGHTDTQYF
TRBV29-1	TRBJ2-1	CSVDMETGNEQFF
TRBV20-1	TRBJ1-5	CSARAPSQPLFGPQHF